This T cell receptor (beta chain) was captured by sequencing in a study of T cells after posttransplantation cyclophosphamide. Controls had myeloablative marrow grafts with methotrexate and calcineurin inhibitor, sampled at 1 year. General study points: Later post-transplant blood repertoires were often dominated by donor CD8+ memory clones.

Germline V gene sequence: CDR1 SGHAT, CDR2 FQNNGV. CDR3 length: 15 amino acids. J was trimmed by 2 bases and V by 5 bases; bases with no gene match: 7. Turning to this clone: The target antigen is unknown.

This table comes from immunoSEQ multiplex PCR, and its TCRdb copy is limited to in-frame clones, with some not included. Of some 21,000 clones in the sample, approximately 86% are singletons; the top ten hold less than 2.5%. The rearrangement uses TRBV11-2 and TRBJ2-7, with 9 bases that match TRBD2. The sample in question was PBMCs, obtained 350 to 400 days after allogeneic stem cell transplant with calcineurin inhibitor and methotrexate. The sequence came from a female patient between 30 and 39 years old who received an allogeneic stem cell transplant from an unrelated donor, was CMV-positive, and had acute and chronic GVHD. The graft donor may be the source of some T cells. The CDR3 region has the DNA TGTGCCAGCAGCCCCTTGACTAGCGGTACCTACGAGCAGTACTTC. It encodes CASSPLTSGTYEQYF. Combining the CDR3 with reference TRBV11-2 and TRBJ2-7 gives the whole variable domain EAGVAQSPRYKIIEKRQSVAFWCNPISGHATLYWYQQILGQGPKLLIQFQNNGVVDDSQLPKDRFSAERLKGVDSTLKIQPAKLEDSAVYLCASSPLTSGTYEQYFGPGTRLTVT.